This TCR beta chain is from a study of blood T cell repertoires in COVID-19. As for the study in general: Sites in the United States, Italy and Spain provided acute and convalescent COVID-19 samples. T cells, B-cell-depleted T cells, or PBMCs provided the cDNA or gDNA that served as material.

The table lists this clone with a few counts. Germline trimming cut 2 bases from V and 4 bases from J; bases unmatched to any gene: 3. Germline values: CDR1 SQVTM, CDR2 ANQGSEA. This CDR3 contains 13 residues. In the study's own analysis: Nucleated cell counts were estimated from reference gene primer amplification. The protocol was immunoSEQ multiplex PCR, while the TCRdb copy is restricted to in-frame clones and leaves out a portion. That table supplies the V and J calls and clone size; D and trimming were determined from the DNA. This sample has 130,000 to 150,000 clones, with 80% found just once. The chain is built from TRBV29-1 and TRBJ2-7; 9 bases are shared with TRBD2. This clonotype was obtained from a man aged 65 to 79 who had recovered from COVID-19. Sequenced material: peripheral blood. CDR3 bases: TGCAGCGTTGAACTAGCGGGATTTTACGAGCAGTACTTC. It yields the protein CSVELAGFYEQYF.